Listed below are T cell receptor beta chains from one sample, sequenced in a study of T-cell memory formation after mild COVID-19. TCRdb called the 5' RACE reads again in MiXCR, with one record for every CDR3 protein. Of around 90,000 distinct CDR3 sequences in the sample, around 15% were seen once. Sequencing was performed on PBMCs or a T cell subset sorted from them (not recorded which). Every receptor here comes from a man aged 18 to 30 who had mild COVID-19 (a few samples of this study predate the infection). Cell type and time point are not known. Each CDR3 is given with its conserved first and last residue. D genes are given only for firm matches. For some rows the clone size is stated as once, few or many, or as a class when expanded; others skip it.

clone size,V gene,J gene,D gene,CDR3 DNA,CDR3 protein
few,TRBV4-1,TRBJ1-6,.,TGCGCCAGCAGCCAAGATCCAGGGGAGGGATCACCCCTCCACTTT,CASSQDPGEGSPLHF
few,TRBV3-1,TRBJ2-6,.,TGTGCCAGCAGCCCCCTTAGAGCCCAGAGGGGGGCCAACGTCCTGACTTTC,CASSPLRAQRGANVLTF
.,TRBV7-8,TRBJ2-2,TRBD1,TGTGCCAGCAACCTTAGGATAGAGGGGGCAGATGCGAACACCGGGGAGCTGTTTTTT,CASNLRIEGADANTGELFF
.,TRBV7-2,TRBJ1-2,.,TGTGCCAGCAGCTTTGGGTTAGGACAGCGAGGCTACACCTTC,CASSFGLGQRGYTF
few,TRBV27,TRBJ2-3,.,TGTGCCAGCAGTTTAACGGGGGAGATCACAGATACGCAGTATTTT,CASSLTGEITDTQYF
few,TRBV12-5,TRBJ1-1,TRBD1,TGTGCTAGTGGTTTTGGGACAGAACTTATGAACACTGAAGCTTTCTTT,CASGFGTELMNTEAFF
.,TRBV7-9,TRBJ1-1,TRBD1,TGTGCCAGCAGCCCGAGAGGACAGGTTATGAACACTGAAGCTTTCTTT,CASSPRGQVMNTEAFF
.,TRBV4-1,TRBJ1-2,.,TGCGCCAGCAGCCAAGAGCACAGCAACTATGGCTACACCTTC,CASSQEHSNYGYTF
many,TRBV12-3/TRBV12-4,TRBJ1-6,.,TGTGCCAGCAGTCCGGGACTGGATTCACCCCTCCACTTT,CASSPGLDSPLHF
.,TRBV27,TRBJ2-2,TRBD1,TGTGCCAGCGCCGGGACAGGGGGCCTGCGGGAGCTGTTTTTT,CASAGTGGLRELFF